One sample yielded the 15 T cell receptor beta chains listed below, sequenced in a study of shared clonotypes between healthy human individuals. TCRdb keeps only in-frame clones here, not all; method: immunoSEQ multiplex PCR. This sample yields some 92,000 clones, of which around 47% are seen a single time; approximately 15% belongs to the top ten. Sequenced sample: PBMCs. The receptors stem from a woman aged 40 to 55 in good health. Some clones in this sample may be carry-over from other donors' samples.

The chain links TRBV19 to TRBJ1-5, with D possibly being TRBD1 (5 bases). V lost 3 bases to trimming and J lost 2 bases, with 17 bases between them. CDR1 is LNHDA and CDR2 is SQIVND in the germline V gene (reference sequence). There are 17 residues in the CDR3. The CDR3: CASSIPLTGIGNQPQHF. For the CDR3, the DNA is TGTGCCAGTAGTATTCCCTTAACAGGTATAGGCAATCAGCCCCAGCATTTT.

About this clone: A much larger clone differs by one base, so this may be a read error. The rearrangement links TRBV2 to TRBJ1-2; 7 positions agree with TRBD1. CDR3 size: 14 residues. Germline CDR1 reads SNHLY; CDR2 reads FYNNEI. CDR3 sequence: CASSPQGTNHGYTF. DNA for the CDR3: TGTGCCAGCAGTCCACAGGGGACTAACCATGGCTACACCTTC.

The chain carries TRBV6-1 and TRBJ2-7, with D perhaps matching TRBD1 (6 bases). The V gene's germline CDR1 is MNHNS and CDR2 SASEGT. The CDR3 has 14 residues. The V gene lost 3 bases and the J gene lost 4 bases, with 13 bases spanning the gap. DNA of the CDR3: TGTGCCAGCAGTGATCAGGGGCGCAGGTACGAGCAGTACTTC. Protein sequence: CASSDQGRRYEQYF.

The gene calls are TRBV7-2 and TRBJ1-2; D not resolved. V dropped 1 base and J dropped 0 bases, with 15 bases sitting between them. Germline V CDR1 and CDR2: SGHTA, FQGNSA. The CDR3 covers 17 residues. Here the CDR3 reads CASSLVVGSVTNYGYTF. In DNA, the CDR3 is TGTGCCAGCAGCTTAGTAGTAGGGTCGGTTACTAACTATGGCTACACCTTC. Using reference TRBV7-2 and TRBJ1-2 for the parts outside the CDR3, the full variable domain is GAGVSQSPSNKVTEKGKDVELRCDPISGHTALYWYRQSLGQGLEFLIYFQGNSAPDKSGLPSDRFSAERTGGSVSTLTIQRTQQEDSAVYLCASSLVVGSVTNYGYTFGSGTRLTVV.

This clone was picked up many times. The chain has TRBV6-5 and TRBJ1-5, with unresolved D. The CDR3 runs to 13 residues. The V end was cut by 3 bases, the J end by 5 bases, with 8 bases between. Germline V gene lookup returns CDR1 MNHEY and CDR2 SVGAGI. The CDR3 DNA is TGTGCCAGCAGTTATACAGTCTATCAGCCCCAGCATTTT. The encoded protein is CASSYTVYQPQHF.

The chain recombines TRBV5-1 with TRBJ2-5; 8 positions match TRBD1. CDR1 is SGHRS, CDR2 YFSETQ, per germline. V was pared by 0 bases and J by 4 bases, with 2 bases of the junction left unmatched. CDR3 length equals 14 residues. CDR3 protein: CASSLDRGRETQYF. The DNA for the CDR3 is TGCGCCAGCAGCTTGGACAGGGGGAGAGAGACCCAGTACTTC. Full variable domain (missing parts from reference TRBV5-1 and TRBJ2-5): KAGVTQTPRYLIKTRGQQVTLSCSPISGHRSVSWYQQTPGQGLQFLFEYFSETQRNKGNFPGRFSGRQFSNSRSEMNVSTLELGDSALYLCASSLDRGRETQYFGPGTRLLVL.

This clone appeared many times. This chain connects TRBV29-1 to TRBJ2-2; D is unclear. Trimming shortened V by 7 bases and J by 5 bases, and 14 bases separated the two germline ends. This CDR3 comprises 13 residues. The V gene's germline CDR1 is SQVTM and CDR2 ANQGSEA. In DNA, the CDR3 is TGCAGCGCAGACACCCAGACGACCGGGGAGCTGTTTTTT. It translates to CSADTQTTGELFF.

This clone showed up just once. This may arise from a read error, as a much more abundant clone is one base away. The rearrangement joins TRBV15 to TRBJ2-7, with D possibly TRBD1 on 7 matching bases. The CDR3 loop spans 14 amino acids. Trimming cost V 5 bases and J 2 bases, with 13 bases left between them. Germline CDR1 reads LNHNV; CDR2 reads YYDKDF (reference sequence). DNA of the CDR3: TGTGCCACCAGCGGGGCAGGGGGGCCCTACGAGCAGTACTTC. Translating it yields CATSGAGGPYEQYF.

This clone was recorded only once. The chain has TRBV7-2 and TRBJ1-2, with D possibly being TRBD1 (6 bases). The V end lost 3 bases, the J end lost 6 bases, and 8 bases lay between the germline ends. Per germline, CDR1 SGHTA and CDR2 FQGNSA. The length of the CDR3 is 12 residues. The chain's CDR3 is CASSFRGDGYTF. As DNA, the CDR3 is TGTGCCAGCAGCTTCAGGGGAGATGGCTACACCTTC.

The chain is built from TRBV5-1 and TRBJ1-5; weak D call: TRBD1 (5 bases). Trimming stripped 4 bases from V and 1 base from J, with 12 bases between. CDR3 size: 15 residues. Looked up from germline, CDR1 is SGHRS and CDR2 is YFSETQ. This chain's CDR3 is CASSPGTMSNQPQHF. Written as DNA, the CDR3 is TGCGCCAGCAGCCCCGGGACCATGAGCAATCAGCCCCAGCATTTT.

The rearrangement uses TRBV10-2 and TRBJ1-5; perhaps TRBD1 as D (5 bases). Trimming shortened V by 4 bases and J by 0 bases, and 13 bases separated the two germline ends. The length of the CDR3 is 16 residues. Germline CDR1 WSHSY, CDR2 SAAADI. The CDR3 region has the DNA TGCGCCAGCAGTGCCGGTGGGGGGTATAGCAATCAGCCCCAGCATTTT. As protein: CASSAGGGYSNQPQHF.

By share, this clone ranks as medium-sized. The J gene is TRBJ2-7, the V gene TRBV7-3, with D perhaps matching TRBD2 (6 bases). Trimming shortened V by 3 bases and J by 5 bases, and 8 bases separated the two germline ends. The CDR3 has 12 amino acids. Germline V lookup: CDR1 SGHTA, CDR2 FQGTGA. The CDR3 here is CASSLTGDEQYF. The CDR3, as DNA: TGTGCCAGCAGCTTGACGGGGGACGAGCAGTACTTC.

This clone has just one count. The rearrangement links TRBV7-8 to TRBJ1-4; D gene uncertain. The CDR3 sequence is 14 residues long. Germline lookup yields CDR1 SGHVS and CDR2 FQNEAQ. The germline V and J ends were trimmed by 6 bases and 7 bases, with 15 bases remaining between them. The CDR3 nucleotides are TGTGCCAGCAGGCTAGGGCCGGACCCTGAAAAACTGTTTTTT. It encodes CASRLGPDPEKLFF.

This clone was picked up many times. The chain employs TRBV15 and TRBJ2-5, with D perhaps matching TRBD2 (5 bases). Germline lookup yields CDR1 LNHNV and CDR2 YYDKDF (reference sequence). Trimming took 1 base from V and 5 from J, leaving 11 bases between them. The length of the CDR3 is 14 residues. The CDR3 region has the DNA TGTGCCACCAGCAGAGGGGGAGACGATGAGACCCAGTACTTC. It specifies CATSRGGDDETQYF.

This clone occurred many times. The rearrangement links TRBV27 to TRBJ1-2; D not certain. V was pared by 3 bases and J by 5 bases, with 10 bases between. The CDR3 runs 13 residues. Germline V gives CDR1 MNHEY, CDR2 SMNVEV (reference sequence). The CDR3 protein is CASSFRAGYGYTF. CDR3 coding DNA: TGTGCCAGCAGTTTTAGGGCAGGTTATGGCTACACCTTC.